Each of the 4 T cell receptor beta chains below was sequenced from the same sample in a study of prognosis after radiotherapy for stage I lung cancer. Two-round multiplex PCR on genomic DNA was the method by which TCR beta CDR3 was amplified. Primers specific to each TRBV and TRBJ gene were used in first-round PCR. TCRdb re-called the multiplex PCR reads with MiXCR, one entry per CDR3 protein. In the table there are under 30,000 distinct CDR3 sequences, less than 35% of which are singletons. This specimen consisted of PBMCs, obtained before or after stereotactic body radiation therapy (not recorded which). These receptors were obtained from a donor over 45 with non-small cell lung cancer.

This clonotype was seen only once. Mismatch with germline at one junction end may stem from a read error. The rearrangement joins TRBV5-1 to TRBJ2-5; D is possibly TRBD1 (6 bases). CDR1 is SGHRS, CDR2 YFSETQ, per germline. This CDR3 region has 14 residues. CDR3 protein: CASSLLVGQETQYF. CDR3 in DNA: TGCGCCAGCAGCTTGTTAGTGGGACAAGAGACCCAGTACTTT.

The sample holds many counts of this clonotype. The chain carries TRBV27 and TRBJ1-4; tentative D call: TRBD1 (5 bases). The CDR3 is 13 amino acids. Germline values: CDR1 MNHEY, CDR2 SMNVEV (reference sequence). The V end was cut by 8 bases, the J end by 5 bases, with 12 bases between. CDR3 nucleotides: TGTGCCAGCGGTGGCAGGGAGAATGAAAAACTGTTTTTT. Translating it yields CASGGRENEKLFF.

V is TRBV5-1 and J is TRBJ1-2; D gene ambiguous. V was clipped by 2 bases and J by 8 bases, with 10 bases between them. The CDR3 runs 12 residues. Germline V CDR1 and CDR2: SGHRS, YFSETQ. The CDR3 DNA sequence: TGCGCCAGCAGCTTCAAGGATTACGGCTACACCTTC. Translating it yields CASSFKDYGYTF.

Ten or more counts support this clonotype. The V and J genes are TRBV27 and TRBJ2-3, with 9 bases that match TRBD1. Germline V lookup: CDR1 MNHEY, CDR2 SMNVEV (reference sequence). The CDR3 has 16 amino acids. The junction had 12 bases not matched to a gene; V was cut back by 6 bases and J by 5 bases. The CDR3 DNA reads as TGTGCCAGCAGGACCCACGGGACAGGGTCGGGAGATACGCAGTATTTT. Translation: CASRTHGTGSGDTQYF.